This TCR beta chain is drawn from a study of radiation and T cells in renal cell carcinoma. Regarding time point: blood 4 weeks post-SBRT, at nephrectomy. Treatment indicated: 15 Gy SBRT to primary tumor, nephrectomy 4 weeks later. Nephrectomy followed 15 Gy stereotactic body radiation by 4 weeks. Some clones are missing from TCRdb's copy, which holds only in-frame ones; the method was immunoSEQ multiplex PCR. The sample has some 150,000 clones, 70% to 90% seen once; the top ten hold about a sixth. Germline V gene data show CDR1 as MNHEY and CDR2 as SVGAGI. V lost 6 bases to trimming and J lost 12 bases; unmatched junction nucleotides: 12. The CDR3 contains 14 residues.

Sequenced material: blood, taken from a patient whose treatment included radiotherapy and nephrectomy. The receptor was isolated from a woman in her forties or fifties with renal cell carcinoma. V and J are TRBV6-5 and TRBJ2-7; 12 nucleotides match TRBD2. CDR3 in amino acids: CASRSPGLAGHWYF. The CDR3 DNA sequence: TGTGCCAGCAGGTCTCCGGGACTAGCGGGCCACTGGTACTTC.